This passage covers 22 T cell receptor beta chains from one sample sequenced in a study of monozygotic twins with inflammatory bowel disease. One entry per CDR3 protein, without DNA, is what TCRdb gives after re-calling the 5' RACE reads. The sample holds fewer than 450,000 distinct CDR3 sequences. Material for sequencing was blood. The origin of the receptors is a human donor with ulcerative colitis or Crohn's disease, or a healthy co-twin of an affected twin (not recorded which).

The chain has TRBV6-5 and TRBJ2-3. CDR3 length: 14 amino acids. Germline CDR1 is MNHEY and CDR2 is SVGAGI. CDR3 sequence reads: CASSYDQITDTQYF.

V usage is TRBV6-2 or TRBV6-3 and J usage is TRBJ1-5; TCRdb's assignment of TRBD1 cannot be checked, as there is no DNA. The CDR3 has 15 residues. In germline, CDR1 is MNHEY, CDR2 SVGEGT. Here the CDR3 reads CASRRTGVGNQPQHF.

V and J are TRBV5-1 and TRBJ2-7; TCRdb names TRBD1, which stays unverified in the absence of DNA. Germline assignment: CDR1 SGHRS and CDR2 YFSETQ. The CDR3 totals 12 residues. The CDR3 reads CASSLTGSEQYF.

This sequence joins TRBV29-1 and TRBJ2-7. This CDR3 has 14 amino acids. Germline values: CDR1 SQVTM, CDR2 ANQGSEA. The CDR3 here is CSVVAGAFGYEQYF.

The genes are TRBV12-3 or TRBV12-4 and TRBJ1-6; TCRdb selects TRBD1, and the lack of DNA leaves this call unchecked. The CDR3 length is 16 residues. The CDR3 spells CASKTGFVSYNSPLHF.

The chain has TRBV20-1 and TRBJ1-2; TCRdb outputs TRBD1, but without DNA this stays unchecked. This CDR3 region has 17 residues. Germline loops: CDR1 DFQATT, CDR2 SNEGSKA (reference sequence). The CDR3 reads CSAPPPGQAPINYGYTF.

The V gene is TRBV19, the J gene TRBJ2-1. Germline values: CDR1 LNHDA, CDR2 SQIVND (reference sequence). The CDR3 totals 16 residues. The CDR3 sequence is CASSIVTRGSYNEQFF.

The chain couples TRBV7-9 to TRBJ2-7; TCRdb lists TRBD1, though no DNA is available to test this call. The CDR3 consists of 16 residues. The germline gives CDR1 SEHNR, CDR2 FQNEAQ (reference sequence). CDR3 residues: CASSLIGAGAPYEQYF.

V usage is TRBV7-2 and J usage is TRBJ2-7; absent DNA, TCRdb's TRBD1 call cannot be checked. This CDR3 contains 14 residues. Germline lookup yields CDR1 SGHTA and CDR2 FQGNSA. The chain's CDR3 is CASSLVGRAYEQYF.

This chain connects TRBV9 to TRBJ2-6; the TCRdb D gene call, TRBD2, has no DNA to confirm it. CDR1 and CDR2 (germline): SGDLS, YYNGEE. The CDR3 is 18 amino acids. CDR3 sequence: CASSSPNGLTSGANVLTF.

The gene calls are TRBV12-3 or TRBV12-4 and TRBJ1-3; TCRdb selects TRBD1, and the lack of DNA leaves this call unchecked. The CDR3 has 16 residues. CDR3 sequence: CASSLIRGLGGNTIYF.

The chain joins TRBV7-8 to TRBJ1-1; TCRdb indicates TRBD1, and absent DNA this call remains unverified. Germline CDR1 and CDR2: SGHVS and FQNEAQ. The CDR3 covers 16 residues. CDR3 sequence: CASSSPGGGLSTEAFF.

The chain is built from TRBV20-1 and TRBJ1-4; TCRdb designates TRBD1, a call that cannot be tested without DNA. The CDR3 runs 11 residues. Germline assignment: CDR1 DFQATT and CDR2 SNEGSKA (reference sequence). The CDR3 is CSASLGGKLFF.

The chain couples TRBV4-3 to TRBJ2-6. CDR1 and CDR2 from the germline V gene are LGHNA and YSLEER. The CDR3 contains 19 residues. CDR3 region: CASSQGLPGTSSGANVLTF.

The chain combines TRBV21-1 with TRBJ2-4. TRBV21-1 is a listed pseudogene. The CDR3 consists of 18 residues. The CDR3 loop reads CASSKVLSVGLAKNIQYF.

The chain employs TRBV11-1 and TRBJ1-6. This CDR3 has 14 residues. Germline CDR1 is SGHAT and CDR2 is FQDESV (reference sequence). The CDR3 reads CASSKGPGDSPLHF.

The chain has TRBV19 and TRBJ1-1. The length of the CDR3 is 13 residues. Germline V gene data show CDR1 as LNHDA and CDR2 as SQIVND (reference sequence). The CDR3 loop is CASSIDMNTEAFF.

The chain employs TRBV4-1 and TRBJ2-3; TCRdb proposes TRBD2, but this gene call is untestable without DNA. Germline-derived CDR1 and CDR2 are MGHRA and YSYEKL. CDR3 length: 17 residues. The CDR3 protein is CASSQTTSGGSTDTQYF.

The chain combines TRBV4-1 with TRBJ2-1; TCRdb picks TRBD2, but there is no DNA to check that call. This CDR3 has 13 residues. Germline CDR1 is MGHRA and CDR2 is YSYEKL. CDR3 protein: CASSQENGREQFF.

The CDR3 loop is CASRSGGMQTQYF. The chain links TRBV19 to TRBJ2-5; the TCRdb D gene call, TRBD1, has no DNA to confirm it. Per germline, CDR1 LNHDA and CDR2 SQIVND (reference sequence). The CDR3 contains 13 residues.

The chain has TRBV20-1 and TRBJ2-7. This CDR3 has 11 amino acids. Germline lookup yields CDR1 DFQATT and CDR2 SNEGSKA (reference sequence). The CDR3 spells CSANVGWEQYF.

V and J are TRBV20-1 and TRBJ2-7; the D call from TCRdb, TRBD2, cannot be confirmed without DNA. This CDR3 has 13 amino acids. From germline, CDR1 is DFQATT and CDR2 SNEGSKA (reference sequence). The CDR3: CSARGGHLYEQYF.